The TCR beta chain described here comes from a study of identical twins. General study results and limits: Models underestimated how often monozygotic twins shared out-of-frame TCR alpha.

In TCRdb, the 5' RACE reads were re-called with MiXCR into one record per CDR3 protein. The table has 1,800,000 or so distinct CDR3 sequences, under 35% seen once. To note about this clonotype: The antigen is not known.

The trim removed 5 bases at V and 6 bases at J, leaving 10 bases unmatched. This CDR3 has 16 amino acids. The genes are TRBV12-3 or TRBV12-4 and TRBJ2-1; 10 nucleotides align to TRBD1. The clonotype comes from a newborn girl in good health. Sequenced: cord blood. The CDR3 loop is CASSQGRGTGANEQFF. CDR3 DNA sequence: TGTGCCAGCAGTCAAGGGAGGGGGACAGGGGCCAATGAGCAGTTCTTC.